The 10 T cell receptor beta chains in this list originate from one sample, sequenced in a study of tumor and adjacent non-tumor tissue in lung cancer listed by TCRdb under 2018. Libraries came from multiplex PCR. Instrument on record: Illumina HiSeq 2500. TCRbeta libraries were constructed through three rounds of nested PCR with primers (Table S4) according to protocols modified from ARM-PCR. TCRdb's own reprocessing of the public reads used fastp at Q25 and MiXCR and kept productive beta chains. Rows are unified per CDR3 protein, each entry keeping the most common DNA and genes. This sample gives 68,000 or so distinct CDR3 sequences in total; just under 60% of them show up just once. Roughly 21% of the sample is held by the ten biggest clonotypes. Bulk unsorted tissue served as the source for RNA extraction, and RNA quality was assessed using a NanoDrop ND-1000 and an Agilent 2100. The sample taken for sequencing was lung tumor tissue. The receptors originated from a man over 45 with non-small cell lung cancer.

Worth noting for this clonotype: Here the CDR3 omits its conserved ending phenylalanine or tryptophan, so a read error is the likely source. The DNA is omitted, as the CDR3 cannot be located on it reliably, and the CDR3 follows TCRdb's listing. The genes are TRBV5-1 and TRBJ2-1; TRBD1, as called in the table, went unchecked against the DNA. Germline V gene data show CDR1 as SGHRS and CDR2 as YFSETQ. Termini included, the CDR3 measures 15 amino acids. CDR3 amino acids: CASSSTANSYNEQSY.

This clonotype was observed a handful of times. The chain couples TRBV5-1 to TRBJ2-3; 10 bases align to TRBD2. CDR1 is SGHRS, CDR2 YFSETQ, per germline. This CDR3 contains 16 residues. J was trimmed by 2 bases and V by 1 base; bases with no gene match: 4. CDR3 sequence: CASSLQREGFTDTQYF. CDR3 nucleotides: TGCGCCAGCAGCTTGCAGCGGGAGGGATTCACAGATACGCAGTATTTT.

Comments on this clonotype: A junction end diverges from the germline sequence, so it may reflect a read error. The genes are TRBV7-9 and TRBJ2-1; unclear D gene. Looked up from germline, CDR1 is SEHNR and CDR2 is FQNEAQ (reference sequence). The CDR3 spans 15 residues. Here the CDR3 reads CASSRMLTVYNEQLF. The CDR3 DNA is TGTGCCAGCAGCCGCATGCTAACGGTATATAATGAGCAGCTCTTC. The whole variable domain, filled in from reference TRBV7-9 and TRBJ2-1, reads DTGVSQNPRHKITKRGQNVTFRCDPISEHNRLYWYRQTLGQGPEFLTYFQNEAQLEKSRLLSDRFSAERPKGSFSTLEIQRTEQGDSAMYLCASSRMLTVYNEQLFGPGTRLTVL.

The table lists this clonotype with a count of one. This could be a read error, since a much larger clone is one nucleotide away. The chain has TRBV2 and TRBJ2-2; TRBD1 or TRBD2 may be the D gene (7 bases each). This CDR3 contains 16 residues. Per germline, CDR1 SNHLY and CDR2 FYNNEI. V lost 7 bases and J lost 7, with 22 bases in between. CDR3 DNA sequence: TGTGCCAGCACATCGGATTTGCAGGGGGGGTTCGGGGAGCTGTTTTTT. Its translation: CASTSDLQGGFGELFF. The full variable domain, rest sourced from reference TRBV2 and TRBJ2-2, is EPEVTQTPSHQVTQMGQEVILRCVPISNHLYFYWYRQILGQKVEFLVSFYNNEISEKSEIFDDQFSVERPDGSNFTLKIRSTKLEDSAMYFCASTSDLQGGFGELFFGEGSRLTVL.

This chain connects TRBV4-1 to TRBJ1-5; the D is unclear. V dropped 0 bases and J dropped 2 bases, with 11 bases sitting between them. The germline gives CDR1 MGHRA, CDR2 YSYEKL. This CDR3 has 16 amino acids. DNA for the CDR3: TGCGCCAGCAGCCAAGAAACCTTTCGTGGCAATCAGCCCCAGCATTTT. It translates to CASSQETFRGNQPQHF.

As concerns this clonotype: A single base separates this from a much larger clone, so it may be a read error. This CDR3 fails to terminate in the conserved phenylalanine or tryptophan, so it likely reflects a read error. The gene calls are TRBV7-9 and TRBJ1-1; 7 positions agree with TRBD1. Losses at the gene ends were 6 bases for V and 2 bases for J; bases not matched to a gene: 12. The CDR3 spans 16 residues. Germline V CDR1 and CDR2: SEHNR, FQNEAQ (reference sequence). This chain's CDR3 is CASSKSSGQINTEAFL. CDR3 nucleotide sequence: TGTGCCAGCAGTAAATCATCGGGACAGATAAACACTGAAGCTTTCCTT.

About this clonotype: This may stem from a read error, because a much larger clone lies one nucleotide away. The chain is built from TRBV4-2 and TRBJ2-3; D call uncertain. The germline V gene encodes CDR1 LGHNA and CDR2 YNFKEQ. V was clipped by 1 base and J by 1 base, with 6 bases between them. The CDR3 sequence is 14 residues long. The CDR3, as DNA: TGTGCCAGCAGCCAAGGACGAGGCACAGATACGCAGTATTTT. This sequence encodes CASSQGRGTDTQYF.

This clonotype was seen many times. V gene TRBV10-3 combines with J gene TRBJ2-7; 10 nucleotides align to TRBD2. The CDR3 contains 15 residues. Trimming took 4 bases from V and 3 from J; bases not matched to a gene: 6. Germline V lookup: CDR1 ENHRY, CDR2 SYGVKD. The CDR3: CAISGSTSGYYEQYF. The CDR3 DNA sequence: TGTGCCATCAGTGGGTCGACTAGCGGGTACTACGAGCAGTACTTC.

The rearrangement links TRBV6-6 to TRBJ1-5; perhaps TRBD1 as D (5 bases). Germline V gives CDR1 MNHNY, CDR2 SVGAGI (reference sequence). The CDR3 is made up of 15 amino acids. Trimming stripped 9 bases from V and 7 bases from J, with 22 bases between. CDR3 protein: CASSGTREGRQPQHF. In DNA form, the CDR3 reads TGTGCCAGTAGTGGCACGCGAGAGGGGCGGCAGCCCCAGCATTTT.

On this clonotype itself: Likely a read error: the CDR3 ends without its conserved phenylalanine or tryptophan. The chain recombines TRBV10-2 with TRBJ2-7; tentatively, D is TRBD1 (5 bases). CDR3 length: 14 amino acids. Germline V CDR1 and CDR2: WSHSY, SAAADI. CDR3 coding DNA: TGCGCAAGCAGTGATGGGCAGGGTTGTGACGAGCAGTACCTC. Translated: CASSDGQGCDEQYL.